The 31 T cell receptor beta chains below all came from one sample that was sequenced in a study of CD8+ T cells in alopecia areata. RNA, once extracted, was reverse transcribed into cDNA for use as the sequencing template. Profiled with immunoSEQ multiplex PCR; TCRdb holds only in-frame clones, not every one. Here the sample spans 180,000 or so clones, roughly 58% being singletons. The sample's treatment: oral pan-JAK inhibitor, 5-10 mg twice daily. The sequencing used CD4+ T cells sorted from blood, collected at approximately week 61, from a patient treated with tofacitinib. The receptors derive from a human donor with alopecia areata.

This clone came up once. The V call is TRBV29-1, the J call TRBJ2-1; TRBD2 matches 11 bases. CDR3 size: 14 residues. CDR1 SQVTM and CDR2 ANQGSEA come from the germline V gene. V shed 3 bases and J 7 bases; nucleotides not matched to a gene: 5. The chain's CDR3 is CSVDRSGGVNEQFF. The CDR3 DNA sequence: TGCAGCGTTGATCGTAGCGGGGGGGTTAATGAGCAGTTCTTC.

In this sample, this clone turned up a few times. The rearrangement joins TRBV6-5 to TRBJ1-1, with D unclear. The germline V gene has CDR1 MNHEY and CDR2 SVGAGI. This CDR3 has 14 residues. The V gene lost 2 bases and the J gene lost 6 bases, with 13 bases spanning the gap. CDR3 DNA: TGTGCCAGCAGTTACCGGGCAGGTCTAGCTGAAGCTTTCTTT. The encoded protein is CASSYRAGLAEAFF.

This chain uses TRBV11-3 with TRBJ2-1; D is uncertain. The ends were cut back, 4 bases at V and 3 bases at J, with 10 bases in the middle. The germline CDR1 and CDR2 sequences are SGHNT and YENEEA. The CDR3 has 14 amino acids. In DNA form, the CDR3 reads TGTGCCAGCAGCTCAGGTTGGGACTACAATGAGCAGTTCTTC. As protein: CASSSGWDYNEQFF.

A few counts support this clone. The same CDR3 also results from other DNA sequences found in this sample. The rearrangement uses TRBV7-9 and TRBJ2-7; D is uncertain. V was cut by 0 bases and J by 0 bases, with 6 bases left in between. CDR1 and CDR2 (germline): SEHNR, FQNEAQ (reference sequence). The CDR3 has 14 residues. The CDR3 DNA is TGTGCCAGCAGCTTAGCTGGTTACTCCTACGAGCAGTACTTC. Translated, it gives CASSLAGYSYEQYF.

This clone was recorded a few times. CDR3 nucleotide sequence: TGTGCCAGCAGACGACCGACAGGGGCTCCCCCATACGAGCAGTACTTC. This translates into CASRRPTGAPPYEQYF. The chain links TRBV2 to TRBJ2-7; 8 bases fit TRBD1. Germline-derived CDR1 and CDR2 are SNHLY and FYNNEI. CDR3 length: 16 residues. V was clipped by 6 bases and J by 4 bases; unmatched bases: 14.

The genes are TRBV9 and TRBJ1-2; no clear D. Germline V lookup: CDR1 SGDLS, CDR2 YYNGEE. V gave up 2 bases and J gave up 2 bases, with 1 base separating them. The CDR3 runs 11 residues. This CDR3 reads CASSVNYGYTF. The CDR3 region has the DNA TGTGCCAGCAGCGTGAACTATGGCTACACCTTC.

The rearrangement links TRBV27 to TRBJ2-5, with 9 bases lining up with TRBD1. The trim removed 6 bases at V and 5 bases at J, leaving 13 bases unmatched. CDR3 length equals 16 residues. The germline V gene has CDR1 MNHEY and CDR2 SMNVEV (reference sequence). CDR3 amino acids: CASSPIQGALFETQYF. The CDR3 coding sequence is TGTGCCAGCAGCCCGATACAGGGGGCGCTTTTTGAGACCCAGTACTTC.

The CDR3 coding sequence is TGTGCCATCAGTGAGTCGGGTTCCCGGGGGAATCAGCCCCAGCATTTT. Residues: CAISESGSRGNQPQHF. This chain uses TRBV10-3 with TRBJ1-5, with TRBD1 as a possible D gene (5 bases). Germline V gene sequence: CDR1 ENHRY, CDR2 SYGVKD. V gave up 0 bases and J gave up 4 bases, with 13 bases separating them. The CDR3 contains 16 residues.

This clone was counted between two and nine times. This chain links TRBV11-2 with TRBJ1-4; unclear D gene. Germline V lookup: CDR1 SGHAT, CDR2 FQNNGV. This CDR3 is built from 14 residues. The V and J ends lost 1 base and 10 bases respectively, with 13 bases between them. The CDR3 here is CASSLAGSGIKLFF. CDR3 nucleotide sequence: TGTGCCAGCAGCTTAGCTGGTTCGGGGATAAAACTGTTTTTT.

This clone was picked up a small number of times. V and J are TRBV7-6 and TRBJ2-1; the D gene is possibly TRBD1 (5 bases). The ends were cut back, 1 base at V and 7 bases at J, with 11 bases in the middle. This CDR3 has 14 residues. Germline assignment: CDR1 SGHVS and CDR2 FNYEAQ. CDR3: CASSLVWQGNEQFF. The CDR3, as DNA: TGTGCCAGCAGCTTAGTGTGGCAGGGTAATGAGCAGTTCTTC.

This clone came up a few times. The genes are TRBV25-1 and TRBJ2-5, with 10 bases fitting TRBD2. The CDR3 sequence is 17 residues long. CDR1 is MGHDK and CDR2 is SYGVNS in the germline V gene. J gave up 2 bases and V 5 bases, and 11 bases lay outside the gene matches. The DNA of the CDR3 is TGTGCCAGCAGTAAAACCCCCCCACTAGCGGGGCAAGAGACCCAGTACTTC. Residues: CASSKTPPLAGQETQYF.

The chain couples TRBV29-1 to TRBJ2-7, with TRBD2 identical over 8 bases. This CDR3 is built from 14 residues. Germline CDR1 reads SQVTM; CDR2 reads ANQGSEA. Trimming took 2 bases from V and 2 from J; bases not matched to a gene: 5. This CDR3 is CSVESGGATYEQYF. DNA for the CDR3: TGCAGCGTTGAAAGCGGGGGCGCAACCTACGAGCAGTACTTC.

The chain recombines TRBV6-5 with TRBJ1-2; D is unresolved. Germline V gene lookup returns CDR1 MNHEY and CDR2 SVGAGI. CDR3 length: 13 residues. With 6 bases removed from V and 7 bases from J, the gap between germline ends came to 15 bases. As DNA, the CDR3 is TGTGCCAGCAGCCACAGAACAGTGGGTGGCTACACCTTC. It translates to CASSHRTVGGYTF.

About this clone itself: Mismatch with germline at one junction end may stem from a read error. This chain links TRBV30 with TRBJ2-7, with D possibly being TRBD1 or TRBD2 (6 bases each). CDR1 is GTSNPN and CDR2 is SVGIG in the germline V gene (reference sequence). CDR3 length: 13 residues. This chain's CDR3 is CAWNGGQSYGQYF. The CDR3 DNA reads TGTGCCTGGAACGGGGGACAATCCTACGGGCAGTACTTC.

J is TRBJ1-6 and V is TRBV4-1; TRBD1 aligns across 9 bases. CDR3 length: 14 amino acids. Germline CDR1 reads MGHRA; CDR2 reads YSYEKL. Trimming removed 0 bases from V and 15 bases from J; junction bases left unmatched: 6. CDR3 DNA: TGCGCCAGCAGCCAAGATAGGACAGGGGTTCACCTCCACTTT. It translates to CASSQDRTGVHLHF.

The CDR3 region has the DNA TGCAGCGTTGAAGTTCCCCGACCGCTCCACTATGGCTACACCTTC. This gives the protein CSVEVPRPLHYGYTF. The chain recombines TRBV29-1 with TRBJ1-2; unclear D gene. This CDR3 spans 15 amino acids. Germline CDR1 SQVTM, CDR2 ANQGSEA. Trimming took off 1 base at V and 3 bases at J, with 15 bases between the two ends.

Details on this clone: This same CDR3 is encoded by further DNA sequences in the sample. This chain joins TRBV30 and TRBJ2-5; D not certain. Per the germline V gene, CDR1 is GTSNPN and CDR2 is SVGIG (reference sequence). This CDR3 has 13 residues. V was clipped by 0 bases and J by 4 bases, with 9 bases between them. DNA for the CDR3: TGTGCCTGGAGTGTAGTTGGCGGAGAGACCCAGTACTTC. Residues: CAWSVVGGETQYF.

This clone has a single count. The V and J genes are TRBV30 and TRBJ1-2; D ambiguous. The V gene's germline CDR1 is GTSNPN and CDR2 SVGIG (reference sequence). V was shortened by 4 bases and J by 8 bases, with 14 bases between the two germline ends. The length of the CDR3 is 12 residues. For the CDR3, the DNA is TGTGCCTGGACAGGACCCAGAGGGGGCTACACCTTC. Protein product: CAWTGPRGGYTF.

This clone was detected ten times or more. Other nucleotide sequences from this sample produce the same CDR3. CDR3 amino acids: CASSLGQANYGYTF. As DNA, the CDR3 is TGCGCCAGCAGCTTGGGGCAGGCTAACTATGGCTACACCTTC. This rearrangement joins TRBV5-1 to TRBJ1-2; no clear D gene. From germline, CDR1 is SGHRS and CDR2 YFSETQ. Trimming removed 0 bases from V and 0 bases from J, with 6 bases in between. The CDR3 consists of 14 residues. Filled out from reference TRBV5-1 and TRBJ1-2, the complete variable domain reads KAGVTQTPRYLIKTRGQQVTLSCSPISGHRSVSWYQQTPGQGLQFLFEYFSETQRNKGNFPGRFSGRQFSNSRSEMNVSTLELGDSALYLCASSLGQANYGYTFGSGTRLTVV.

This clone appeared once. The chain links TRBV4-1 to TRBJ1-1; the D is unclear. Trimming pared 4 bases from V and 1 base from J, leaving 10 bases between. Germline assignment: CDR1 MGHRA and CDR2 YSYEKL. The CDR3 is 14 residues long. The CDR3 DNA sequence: TGCGCCAGCAGCCGACCTAGCGGGAACACTGAAGCTTTCTTT. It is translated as CASSRPSGNTEAFF.

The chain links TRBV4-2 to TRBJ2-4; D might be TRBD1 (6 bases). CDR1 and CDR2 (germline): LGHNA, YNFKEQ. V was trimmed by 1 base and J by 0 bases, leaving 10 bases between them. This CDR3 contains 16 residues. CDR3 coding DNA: TGTGCCAGCAGCCAAGTCCCAGGGGTAGCCAAAAACATTCAGTACTTC. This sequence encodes CASSQVPGVAKNIQYF.

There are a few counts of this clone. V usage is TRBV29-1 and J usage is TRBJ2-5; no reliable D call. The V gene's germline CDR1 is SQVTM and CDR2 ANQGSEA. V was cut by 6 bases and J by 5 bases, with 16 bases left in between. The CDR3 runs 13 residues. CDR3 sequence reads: CSVRPSTVETQYF. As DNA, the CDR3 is TGCAGCGTCAGACCCAGTACCGTGGAGACCCAGTACTTC.

In DNA, the CDR3 is TGTGCCAGCAGTGAACGACCGGAGAGTTACGAGCAGTACTTC. This translates into CASSERPESYEQYF. The chain carries TRBV2 and TRBJ2-7; D is uncertain. The V end lost 2 bases, the J end lost 4 bases, and 12 bases lay between the germline ends. The germline gives CDR1 SNHLY, CDR2 FYNNEI. This CDR3 comprises 14 residues.

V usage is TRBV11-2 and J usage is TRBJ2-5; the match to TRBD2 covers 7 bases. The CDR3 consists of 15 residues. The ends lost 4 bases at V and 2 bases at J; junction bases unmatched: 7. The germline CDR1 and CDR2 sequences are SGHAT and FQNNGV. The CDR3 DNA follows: TGTGCCAGCAGCTACCCATTAGCGGGTCAAGAGACCCAGTACTTC. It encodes CASSYPLAGQETQYF.

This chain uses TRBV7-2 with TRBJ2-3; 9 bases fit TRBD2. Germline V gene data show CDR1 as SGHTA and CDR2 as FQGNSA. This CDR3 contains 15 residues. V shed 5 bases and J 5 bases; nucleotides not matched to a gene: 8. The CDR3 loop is CASSPPLAGLDTQYF. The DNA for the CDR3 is TGTGCCAGCAGCCCCCCCCTAGCGGGGTTAGATACGCAGTATTTT.

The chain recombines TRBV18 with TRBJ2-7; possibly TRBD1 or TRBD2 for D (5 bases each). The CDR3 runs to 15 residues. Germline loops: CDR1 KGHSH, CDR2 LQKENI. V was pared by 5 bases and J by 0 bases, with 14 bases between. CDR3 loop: CASSSGRGVSYEQYF. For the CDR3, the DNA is TGTGCCAGCTCATCGGGGCGAGGGGTCTCCTACGAGCAGTACTTC.

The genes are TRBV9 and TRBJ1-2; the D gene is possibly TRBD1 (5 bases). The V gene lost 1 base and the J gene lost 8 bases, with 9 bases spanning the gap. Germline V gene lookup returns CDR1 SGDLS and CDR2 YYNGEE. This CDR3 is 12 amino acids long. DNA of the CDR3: TGTGCCAGCAGCGTACAGGGAGGCGGCTACACCTTC. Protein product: CASSVQGGGYTF.

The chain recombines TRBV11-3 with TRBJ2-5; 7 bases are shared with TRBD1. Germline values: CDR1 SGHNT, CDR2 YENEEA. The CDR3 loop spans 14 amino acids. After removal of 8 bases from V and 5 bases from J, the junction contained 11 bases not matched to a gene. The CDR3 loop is CASGNRGIGETQYF. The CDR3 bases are TGTGCCAGCGGAAACAGGGGAATTGGGGAGACCCAGTACTTC.

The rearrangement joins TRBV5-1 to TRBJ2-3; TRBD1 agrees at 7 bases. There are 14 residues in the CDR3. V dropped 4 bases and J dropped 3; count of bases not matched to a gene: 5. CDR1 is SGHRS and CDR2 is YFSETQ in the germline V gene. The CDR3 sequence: CASSLGTATDTQYF. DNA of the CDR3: TGCGCCAGCAGCCTAGGGACAGCGACAGATACGCAGTATTTT.

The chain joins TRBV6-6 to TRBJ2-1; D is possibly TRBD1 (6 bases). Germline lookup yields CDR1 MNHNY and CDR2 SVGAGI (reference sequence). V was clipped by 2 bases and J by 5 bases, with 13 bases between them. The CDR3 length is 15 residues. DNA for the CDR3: TGTGCCAGCAGTTACGGACAGAATAGAAACAATGAGCAGTTCTTC. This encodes CASSYGQNRNNEQFF.

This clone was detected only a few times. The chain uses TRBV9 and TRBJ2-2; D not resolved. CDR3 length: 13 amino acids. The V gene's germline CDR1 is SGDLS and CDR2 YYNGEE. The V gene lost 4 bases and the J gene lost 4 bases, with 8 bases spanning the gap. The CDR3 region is CASSLQSTGELFF. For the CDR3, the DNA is TGTGCCAGCAGCCTACAGAGCACCGGGGAGCTGTTTTTT.